This T cell receptor beta chain was recovered during a study of blood T cell repertoires in COVID-19 (TCRdb year 2020). At the level of the whole study: Samples from collaborators originated in the United States, Italy and Spain and spanned both the acute and convalescent phases of COVID-19. HLA class I and class II types, where available, came from metadata supplied by the sample provider rather than from assay-based typing. The repertoires were released in a freely available public database meant as a resource for research on the immune response to SARS-CoV-2. The dataset comprised deeply sampled blood TCRbeta repertoires from subjects exposed to, actively infected with, or recovered from COVID-19. The material from the prospective study consisted of cDNA or gDNA derived from T cells, B-cell-depleted T cells, or PBMCs. Nearly every sample came with metadata listing a de-identified subject ID, COVID-19 status, age in years and sex. Samples were obtained from the ongoing ImmuneRACE study (first 160 participants) and from some 1,300 subjects provided by 6 global collaborators.

What the study reported, not specific to this receptor: How much clinical and demographic metadata was included differed by source and by participant, and the metadata was provided uncurated.

Participants in the prospective study were aged about 18 to 89 years, lived in 20 to 30 United States geographic areas, and enrolled through a virtual design. Cohort assignment in the prospective study relied on participant-reported clinical history from a screening survey and a study questionnaire. Recovered participants in ImmuneRACE Cohort 3 were defined by two consecutive negative NP/OP PCR tests, clearance by a healthcare professional, or resolution of symptoms. Each participant in the prospective study had whole blood, serum and a nasopharyngeal or oropharyngeal swab collected by mobile phlebotomists. Additional blood draws and questionnaires over an approximately two-month period could optionally be provided by prospective study participants. Before DNA extraction, prospective study blood samples were shipped either frozen or at room temperature. As encoded in the germline V gene, CDR1 is SGHDT while CDR2 is YYEEEE. The CDR3 measures 16 amino acids from cysteine to phenylalanine. The DNA shown is the 48-base CDR3, in frame from base 1. Trimming costs V 4 bases and J 6 bases, and their ends lie 23 bases apart.

A word on this clone: No cognate antigen has been identified for it. Nothing much larger sits one base from this clone, and base qualities are not available.

TCRbeta CDR3 regions were amplified from genomic DNA using the immunoSEQ Assay, a bias-controlled multiplex PCR. The study's own analysis went as follows. Within the assay, amplification of reference gene primers was used to estimate how many nucleated cells each sample contained. To quantify the absolute abundance of each unique TCRbeta CDR3 rearrangement, sequence reads were collapsed and filtered. For each sample, productive Simpson clonality was calculated as the square root of Simpson's diversity index over productive rearrangements. Imported from immuneACCESS, the table was reduced by TCRdb to in-frame sequences with V and J called. These copies leave out some clones; in studies compared against another copy, an unresolved V gene accounts for under half, and the cause of the remainder is not known. V, J and clone size are those of that table, while D and trimming were read from the DNA. For this sample the table gives 400,000 to 500,000 clones, of which approximately 87% were detected only once. Together, the top ten hold 1.8% of the sample.

The V and J genes are TRBV5-6 and TRBJ2-7; matching of 6 bases hints at TRBD2 as the D gene. The sample comprised PBMCs or T cells enriched from blood (not recorded which). The sequence was collected from a woman aged 40 to 50 who had recovered from COVID-19. In nucleotides, the sequence is TGTGCCAGCAGCGCCCAGGATCCGGGGACTTCATCCGAGCAGTACTTC. It specifies CASSAQDPGTSSEQYF.